This T cell receptor beta chain was captured by sequencing in a study of OX40 agonist ivuxolimab in advanced cancers. The CDR3 is 12 residues long. Looked up from germline, CDR1 is MNHEY and CDR2 is SVGAGI. V lost 5 bases to trimming and J lost 9 bases, with 11 bases between them. Data came from immunoSEQ multiplex PCR; TCRdb stores just in-frame clones and leaves some out. The sample contains tens of thousands of clones, more than 70% of which appear only once. The sequencing used CD4+ or CD8+ T cells sorted from blood, collected in a trial of the OX40 agonist ivuxolimab. The chain carries TRBV6-5 and TRBJ2-1; D is tentatively TRBD1 or TRBD2 (5 bases each). The sequence was collected from an adult with an advanced solid tumor such as melanoma, head and neck, liver or kidney cancer. The CDR3 here is CASSDPGTEQFF. The CDR3 DNA sequence: TGTGCCAGCAGTGACCCCGGGACTGAGCAGTTCTTC.